Sequencing of this T cell receptor beta chain was carried out in a study of graft-versus-host responses after intestinal transplantation. Clones were sequenced by immunoSEQ multiplex PCR, and TCRdb holds only the in-frame ones, with some missing. The sample holds over 70,000 clones, roughly four fifths seen once. Findings of the study overall: Peak GvH clone levels in circulation were associated with early post-transplant HvG declines.

Unmatched junction bases numbered 5, after V lost 1 base and J lost 2 bases. This CDR3 comprises 15 residues. Germline CDR1 and CDR2: MGHRA and YSYEKL. Points on this clone: Its antigen is not known.

The source of this sequence is a human donor who received an intestinal transplant. The rearrangement uses TRBV4-1 and TRBJ2-7; 7 bases are shared with TRBD2. The sample here was unstimulated CD8+ T cells sorted from spleen or lymph node cells, taken before intestinal transplant. CDR3 sequence: CASSQGEGETYEQYF. CDR3 DNA: TGCGCCAGCAGCCAAGGGGAGGGAGAAACCTACGAGCAGTACTTC.